Listed below are T cell receptor beta chains from one sample, sequenced in a study of a mutant IDH1 vaccine in newly diagnosed glioma. The protocol was immunoSEQ multiplex PCR, while the TCRdb copy is restricted to in-frame clones and leaves out a portion. The sample includes 45,000 to 55,000 clones, 86% of them seen just once. Source: PBMCs, taken from a glioma patient treated with radiotherapy, temozolomide or both. All receptors come from a man aged 35-49 years with glioma. Both conserved end residues are part of each CDR3. The D gene is left open where the match is weak.

v_call	j_call	d_call	cdr3_nt	cdr3_aa
TRBV18	TRBJ2-5	NA	TGTGCCAGCTCACCACCGTCAGGGTATGAGACCCAGTACTTC	CASSPPSGYETQYF
TRBV19	TRBJ2-2	NA	TGTGCCAGTACCCGGACTATCCGCAAGGGGGAGCTGTTTTTT	CASTRTIRKGELFF
TRBV7-3	TRBJ2-5	NA	TGTGCCAGCAGTTATCAGGGGAGGGAGACCCAGTACTTC	CASSYQGRETQYF
TRBV5-4	TRBJ2-3	NA	TGTGCCAGCAGCATACAGTGGGATACGCAGTATTTT	CASSIQWDTQYF
TRBV7-9	TRBJ2-7	NA	TGTGCCAGCAGCTTAGGCACCCCAAATAGCGAGCAGTACTTC	CASSLGTPNSEQYF
TRBV5-6	TRBJ2-7	NA	TGTGCCAGCAGCTTGGAATTTCGGTCAGCCTTCCTCTACGAGCAGTACTTC	CASSLEFRSAFLYEQYF
TRBV29-1	TRBJ2-7	TRBD1	TGCAGCGTTGAGTCGGACAGGGGGTACGAGCAGTACTTC	CSVESDRGYEQYF
TRBV7-8	TRBJ1-5	NA	TGTGCCAGCAGCTTTAGGAGCGCCGTGGGCAATCAGCCCCAGCATTTT	CASSFRSAVGNQPQHF
TRBV5-4	TRBJ2-7	TRBD2	TGTGCCAGCAGCCCGGGGGGGACTATAGGAATATACGAGCAGTACTTC	CASSPGGTIGIYEQYF
TRBV5-4	TRBJ2-7	NA	TGTGCCAGCAGCTTGGAGGCAAACTACGAGCAGTACTTC	CASSLEANYEQYF
TRBV19	TRBJ1-1	NA	TGTGCCAGCGGAGCAGGGGCCAGGAACACTGAAGCTTTCTTT	CASGAGARNTEAFF
TRBV25-1	TRBJ1-4	NA	TGTGCCAGCAGTGGTAGGGGCGGTAATGAAAAACTGTTTTTT	CASSGRGGNEKLFF